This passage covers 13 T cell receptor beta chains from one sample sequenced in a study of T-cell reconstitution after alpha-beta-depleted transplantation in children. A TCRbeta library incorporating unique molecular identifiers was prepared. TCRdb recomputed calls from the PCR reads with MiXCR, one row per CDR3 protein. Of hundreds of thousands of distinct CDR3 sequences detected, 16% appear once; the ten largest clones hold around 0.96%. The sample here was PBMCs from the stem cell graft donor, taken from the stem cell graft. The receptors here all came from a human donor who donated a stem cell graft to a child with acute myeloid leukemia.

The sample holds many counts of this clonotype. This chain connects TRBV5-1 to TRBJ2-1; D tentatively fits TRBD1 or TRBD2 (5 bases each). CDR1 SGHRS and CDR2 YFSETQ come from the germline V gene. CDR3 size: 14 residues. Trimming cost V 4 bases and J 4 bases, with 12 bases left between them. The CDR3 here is CASSVRDAYNEQFF. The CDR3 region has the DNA TGCGCCAGCAGCGTCCGGGACGCATACAATGAGCAGTTCTTC.

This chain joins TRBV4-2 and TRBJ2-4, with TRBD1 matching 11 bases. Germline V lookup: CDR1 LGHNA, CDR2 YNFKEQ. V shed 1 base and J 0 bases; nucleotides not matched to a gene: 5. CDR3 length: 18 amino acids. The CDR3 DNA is TGTGCCAGCAGCCAAGGGTCGGGACAGGGGGGAGCCAAAAACATTCAGTACTTC. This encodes CASSQGSGQGGAKNIQYF.

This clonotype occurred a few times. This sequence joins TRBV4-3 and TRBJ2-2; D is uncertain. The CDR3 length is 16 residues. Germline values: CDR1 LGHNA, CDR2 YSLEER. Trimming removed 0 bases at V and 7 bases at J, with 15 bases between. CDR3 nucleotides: TGCGCCAGCAGCCAAGATCGGAACAGCCCCCTCGGGGAGCTGTTTTTT. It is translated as CASSQDRNSPLGELFF.

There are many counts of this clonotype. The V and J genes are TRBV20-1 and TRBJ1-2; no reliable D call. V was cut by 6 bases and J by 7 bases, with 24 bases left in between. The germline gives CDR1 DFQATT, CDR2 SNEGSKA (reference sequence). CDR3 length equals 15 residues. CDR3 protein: CSALDHRVERFGYTF. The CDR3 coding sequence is TGCAGTGCCTTAGATCATAGGGTCGAAAGGTTTGGCTACACCTTC.

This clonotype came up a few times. Written as DNA, the CDR3 is TGCAGTGCTAGTACGCAGCGGGGGGTAAGCACAGATACGCAGTATTTT. The encoded protein is CSASTQRGVSTDTQYF. The genes are TRBV20-1 and TRBJ2-3; 9 bases fit TRBD2. Germline CDR1 DFQATT, CDR2 SNEGSKA (reference sequence). CDR3 length: 16 amino acids. Trimming removed 3 bases from V and 0 bases from J; junction bases left unmatched: 7.

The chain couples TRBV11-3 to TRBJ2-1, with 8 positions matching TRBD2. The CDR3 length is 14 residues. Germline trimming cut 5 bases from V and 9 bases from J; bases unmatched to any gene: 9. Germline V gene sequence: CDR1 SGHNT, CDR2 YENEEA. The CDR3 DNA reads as TGTGCCAGCAGCCAGGGAGTTCGGGGGGGTGAGCAGTTCTTC. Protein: CASSQGVRGGEQFF.

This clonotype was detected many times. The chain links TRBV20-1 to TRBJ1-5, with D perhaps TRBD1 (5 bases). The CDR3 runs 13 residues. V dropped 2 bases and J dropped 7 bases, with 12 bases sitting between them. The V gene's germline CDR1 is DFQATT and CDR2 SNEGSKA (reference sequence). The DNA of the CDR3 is TGCAGTGCTAGAACAGGAAATAGACAGCCCCAGCATTTT. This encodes CSARTGNRQPQHF.

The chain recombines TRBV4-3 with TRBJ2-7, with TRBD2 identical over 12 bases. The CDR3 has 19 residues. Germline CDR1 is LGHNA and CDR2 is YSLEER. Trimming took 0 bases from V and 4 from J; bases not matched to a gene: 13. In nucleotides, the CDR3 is TGCGCCAGCAGCCAAGATCTTAGGACTAGCGGGGACAGCGCGTACGAGCAGTACTTC. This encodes CASSQDLRTSGDSAYEQYF.

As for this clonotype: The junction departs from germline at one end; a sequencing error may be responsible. The CDR3 here is CASSYDTGGETQSF. As DNA, the CDR3 is TGCGCCAGCAGCTATGATACAGGGGGTGAGACCCAGTCCTTC. This chain uses TRBV5-1 with TRBJ2-5, with TRBD1 matching 8 bases. The CDR3 length is 14 residues. Germline V gene lookup returns CDR1 SGHRS and CDR2 YFSETQ.

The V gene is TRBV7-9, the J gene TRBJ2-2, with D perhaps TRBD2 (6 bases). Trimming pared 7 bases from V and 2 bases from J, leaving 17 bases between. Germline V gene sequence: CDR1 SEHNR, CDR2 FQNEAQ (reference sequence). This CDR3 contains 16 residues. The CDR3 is CASTPRDGSNTGELFF. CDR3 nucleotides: TGTGCCAGCACCCCTAGGGACGGGAGTAACACCGGGGAGCTGTTTTTT.

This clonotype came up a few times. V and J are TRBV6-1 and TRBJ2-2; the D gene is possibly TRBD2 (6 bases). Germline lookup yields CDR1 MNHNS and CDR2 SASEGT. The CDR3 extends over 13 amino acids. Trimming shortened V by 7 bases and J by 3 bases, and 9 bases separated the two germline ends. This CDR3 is CASNPGDTGELFF. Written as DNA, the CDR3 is TGTGCCAGCAATCCGGGGGACACCGGGGAGCTGTTTTTT.

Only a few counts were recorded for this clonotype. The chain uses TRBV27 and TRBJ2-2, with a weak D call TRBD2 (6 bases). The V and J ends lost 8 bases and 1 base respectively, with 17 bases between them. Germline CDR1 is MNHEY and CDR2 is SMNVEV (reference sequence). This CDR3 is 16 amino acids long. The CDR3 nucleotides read TGTGCCAGCGGCCGGGACTCCAGTCTGAACACCGGGGAGCTGTTTTTT. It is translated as CASGRDSSLNTGELFF.

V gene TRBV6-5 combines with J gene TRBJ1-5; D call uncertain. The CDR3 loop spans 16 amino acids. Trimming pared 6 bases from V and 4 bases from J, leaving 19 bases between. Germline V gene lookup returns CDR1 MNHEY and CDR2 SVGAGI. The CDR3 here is CASRVLDLTSNQPQHF. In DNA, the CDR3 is TGTGCCAGCAGGGTTCTTGACTTGACTTCTAATCAGCCCCAGCATTTT.